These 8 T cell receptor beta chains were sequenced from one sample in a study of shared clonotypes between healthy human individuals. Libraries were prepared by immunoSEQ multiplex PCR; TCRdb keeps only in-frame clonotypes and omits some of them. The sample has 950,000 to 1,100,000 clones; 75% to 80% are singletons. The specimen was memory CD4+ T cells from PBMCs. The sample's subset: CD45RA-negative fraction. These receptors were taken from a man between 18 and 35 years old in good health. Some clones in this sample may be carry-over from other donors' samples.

The CDR3, as DNA: TGTGCCAGCAGCCCAAAACGGGTTACCGGGGAGCTGTTTTTT. Residues: CASSPKRVTGELFF. The genes are TRBV7-3 and TRBJ2-2, with unresolved D. Trimming took 5 bases from V and 5 from J, leaving 12 bases between them. This CDR3 region has 14 residues. CDR1 and CDR2 (germline): SGHTA, FQGTGA.

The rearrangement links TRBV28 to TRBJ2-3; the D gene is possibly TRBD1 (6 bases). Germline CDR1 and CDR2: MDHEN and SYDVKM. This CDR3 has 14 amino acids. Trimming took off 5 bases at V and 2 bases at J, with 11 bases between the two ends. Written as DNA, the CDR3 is TGTGCCAGCAGTCCCGGACAGTTCACAGATACGCAGTATTTT. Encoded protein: CASSPGQFTDTQYF.

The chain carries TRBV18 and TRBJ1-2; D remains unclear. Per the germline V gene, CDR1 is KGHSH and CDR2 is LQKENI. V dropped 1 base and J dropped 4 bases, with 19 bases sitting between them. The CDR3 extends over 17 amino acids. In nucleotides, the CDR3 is TGTGCCAGCTCACCACGGGCCGGAAAGGAGTACAGCTATGGCTACACCTTC. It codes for CASSPRAGKEYSYGYTF.

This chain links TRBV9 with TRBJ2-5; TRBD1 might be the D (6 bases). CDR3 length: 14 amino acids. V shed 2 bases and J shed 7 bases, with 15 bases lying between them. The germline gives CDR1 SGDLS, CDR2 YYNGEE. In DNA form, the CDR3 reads TGTGCCAGCAGCGTGGGGGCTGACAGTGGGACCCAGTACTTC. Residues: CASSVGADSGTQYF.

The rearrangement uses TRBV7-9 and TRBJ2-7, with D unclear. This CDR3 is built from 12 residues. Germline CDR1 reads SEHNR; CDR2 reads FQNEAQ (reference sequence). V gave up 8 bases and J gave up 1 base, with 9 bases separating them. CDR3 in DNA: TGTGCCAGCGGGTGGGGTTCCTACGAGCAGTACTTC. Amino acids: CASGWGSYEQYF.

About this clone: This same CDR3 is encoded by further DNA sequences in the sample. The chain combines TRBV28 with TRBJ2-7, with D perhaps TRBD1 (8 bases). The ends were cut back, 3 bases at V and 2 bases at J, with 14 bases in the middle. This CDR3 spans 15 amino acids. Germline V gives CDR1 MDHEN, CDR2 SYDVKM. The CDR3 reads CASSFTGGVAYEQYF. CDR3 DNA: TGTGCCAGCAGTTTCACAGGGGGGGTTGCCTACGAGCAGTACTTC.

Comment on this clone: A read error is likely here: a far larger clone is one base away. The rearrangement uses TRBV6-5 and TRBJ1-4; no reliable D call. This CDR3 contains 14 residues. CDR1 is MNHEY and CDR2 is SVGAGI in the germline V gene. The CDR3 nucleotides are TGTGCCAGCAGTCCCCAGACAACTGATGAAAAACTGTTTTTT. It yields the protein CASSPQTTDEKLFF.

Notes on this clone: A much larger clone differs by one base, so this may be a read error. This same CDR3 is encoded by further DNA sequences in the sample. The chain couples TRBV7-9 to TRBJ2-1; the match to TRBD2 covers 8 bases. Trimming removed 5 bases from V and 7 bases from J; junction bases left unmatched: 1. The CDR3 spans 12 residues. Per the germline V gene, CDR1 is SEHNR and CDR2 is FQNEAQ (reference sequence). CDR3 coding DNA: TGTGCCAGCAGCCCTAGCGGGAATGAGCAGTTCTTC. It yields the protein CASSPSGNEQFF. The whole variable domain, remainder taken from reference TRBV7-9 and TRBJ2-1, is DTGVSQNPRHKITKRGQNVTFRCDPISEHNRLYWYRQTLGQGPEFLTYFQNEAQLEKSRLLSDRFSAERPKGSFSTLEIQRTEQGDSAMYLCASSPSGNEQFFGPGTRLTVL.